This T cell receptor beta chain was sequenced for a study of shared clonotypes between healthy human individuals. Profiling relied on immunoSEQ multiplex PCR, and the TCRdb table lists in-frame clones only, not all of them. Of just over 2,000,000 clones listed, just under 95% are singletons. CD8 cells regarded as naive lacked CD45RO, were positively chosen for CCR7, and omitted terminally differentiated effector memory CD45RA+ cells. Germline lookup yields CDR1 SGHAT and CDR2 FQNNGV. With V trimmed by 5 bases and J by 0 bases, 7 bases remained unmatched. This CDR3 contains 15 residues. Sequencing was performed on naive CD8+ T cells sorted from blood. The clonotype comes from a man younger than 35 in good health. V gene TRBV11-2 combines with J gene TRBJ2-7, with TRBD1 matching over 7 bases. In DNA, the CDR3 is TGTGCCAGCAGCATCGACAGGGAAAGCTCCTACGAGCAGTACTTC. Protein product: CASSIDRESSYEQYF.